This T cell receptor beta chain was sequenced during a study of graft-versus-host responses after intestinal transplantation. Whole-study findings and limits: Early post-transplant HvG declines were associated with peak circulating GvH clone levels. Marrow from the recipient contained GvH clones, some of which had appeared first in ileum or blood.

In regard to this clone: Antigen specificity is unknown.

Germline V CDR1 and CDR2: LGHNA, YSLEER. The CDR3 totals 15 residues. V dropped 8 bases and J dropped 5; count of bases not matched to a gene: 12. TCRdb keeps only in-frame clones here, not all; method: immunoSEQ multiplex PCR. This table has about 25,000 clones, around 96% appearing once. The chain has TRBV4-3 and TRBJ1-1; 9 positions match TRBD1. The TCR was taken from a human patient who received an intestinal transplant, so some T cells may come from the graft donor. The sequenced sample was PBMCs, obtained 30 days after intestinal transplant. CDR3 sequence (DNA): TGCGCCAGCTCAATACGGACAGGGGTGGAGACTGAAGCTTTCTTT. Its protein product is CASSIRTGVETEAFF.